Presented here are 11 T cell receptor beta chains from one specimen sequenced in a study of blood T cell repertoires in COVID-19. Only in-frame clones appear in the TCRdb table, and some are missing; sequencing was by immunoSEQ multiplex PCR. In the table there are approximately 170,000 clones, just under 85% of which are singletons. Sequences were obtained from peripheral blood. Receptor source: an elderly woman with COVID-19, enrolled during active disease.

The CDR3 nucleotides read TGTGCCAGCAGCGTGGGAGGGACCGGCACCGGGGAGCTGTTTTTT. Encoded protein: CASSVGGTGTGELFF. This chain links TRBV9 with TRBJ2-2; TRBD2 matches 7 bases. The CDR3 runs to 15 residues. CDR1 and CDR2 from the germline V gene are SGDLS and YYNGEE. Trimming at V came to 2 bases and at J to 4 bases, leaving 5 bases not matched to a gene.

The chain couples TRBV4-1 to TRBJ2-1, with D unclear. The V gene lost 2 bases and the J gene lost 0 bases, with 5 bases spanning the gap. The CDR3 extends over 14 amino acids. Germline CDR1 MGHRA, CDR2 YSYEKL. CDR3 in amino acids: CASSQWSSYNEQFF. In nucleotides, the CDR3 is TGCGCCAGCAGCCAATGGAGCTCCTACAATGAGCAGTTCTTC.

The chain is built from TRBV29-1 and TRBJ1-4; the match to TRBD1 covers 7 bases. Germline loops: CDR1 SQVTM, CDR2 ANQGSEA. Germline trimming cut 7 bases from V and 0 bases from J; bases unmatched to any gene: 5. This CDR3 spans 14 amino acids. Here the CDR3 reads CSAGDRTTNEKLFF. The CDR3 DNA reads as TGCAGCGCTGGGGACAGAACAACTAATGAAAAACTGTTTTTT. The full variable domain, its missing parts supplied by reference TRBV29-1 and TRBJ1-4, is SAVISQKPSRDICQRGTSLTIQCQVDSQVTMMFWYRQQPGQSLTLIATANQGSEATYESGFVIDKFPISRPNLTFSTLTVSNMSPEDSSIYLCSAGDRTTNEKLFFGSGTQLSVL.

The CDR3 spells CASSKTIRVVYEQYF. CDR3 bases: TGTGCCAGCAGCAAAACGATAAGAGTGGTCTACGAGCAGTACTTC. V and J are TRBV21-1 and TRBJ2-7; TRBD2 is the table's D call and was not checked against the DNA. TRBV21-1 is a known pseudogene. This CDR3 has 15 amino acids.

This clone was detected once. The rearrangement links TRBV9 to TRBJ2-7; no firm D call. The V and J ends lost 0 bases and 7 bases respectively, with 17 bases between them. Germline CDR1 and CDR2: SGDLS and YYNGEE. This CDR3 is built from 15 residues. CDR3 DNA sequence: TGTGCCAGCAGCGTAGGGCGACAATCCGACCCGGAGCAGTACTTC. It yields the protein CASSVGRQSDPEQYF.

The rearrangement uses TRBV28 and TRBJ1-2; D gene ambiguous. With 8 bases removed from V and 4 bases from J, the gap between germline ends came to 11 bases. This CDR3 has 12 residues. CDR1 and CDR2 (germline): MDHEN, SYDVKM. CDR3 sequence reads: CASRVYGYGYTF. In nucleotides, the CDR3 is TGTGCCAGCCGAGTCTACGGCTATGGCTACACCTTC.

The V and J genes are TRBV7-3 and TRBJ1-6; D remains ambiguous. Germline V gene data show CDR1 as SGHTA and CDR2 as FQGTGA. The V end lost 2 bases, the J end lost 5 bases, and 13 bases lay between the germline ends. This CDR3 has 16 residues. The CDR3 is CASSLEGYSNNSPLHF. The CDR3 coding sequence is TGTGCCAGCAGCTTAGAGGGCTACAGCAATAATTCACCCCTCCACTTT.

This chain links TRBV9 with TRBJ2-1; TRBD2 aligns across 15 bases. J was trimmed by 7 bases and V by 4 bases; bases with no gene match: 6. The CDR3 consists of 16 residues. Germline V CDR1 and CDR2: SGDLS, YYNGEE. The CDR3 sequence is CASSFPGLAGGNEQFF. DNA for the CDR3: TGTGCCAGCAGCTTTCCGGGACTAGCGGGAGGTAATGAGCAGTTCTTC.

This chain uses TRBV28 with TRBJ2-7; TRBD2 might be the D (6 bases). V lost 7 bases, J lost 0 bases, and 16 bases lay in between. The CDR3 covers 15 residues. Germline CDR1 MDHEN, CDR2 SYDVKM. The chain's CDR3 is CASTPRAGISYEQYF. The CDR3 DNA follows: TGTGCCAGCACCCCTAGGGCGGGAATCTCCTACGAGCAGTACTTC.

CDR3 loop: CASSSRQGAWDTQYF. The CDR3 DNA reads TGTGCCAGCAGCTCTCGACAGGGGGCTTGGGATACGCAGTATTTT. V usage is TRBV5-6 and J usage is TRBJ2-3, with 10 bases matching TRBD1. Trimming took 3 bases from V and 6 from J; bases not matched to a gene: 7. This CDR3 contains 15 residues. Looked up from germline, CDR1 is SGHDT and CDR2 is YYEEEE.

The chain uses TRBV12-3 or TRBV12-4 and TRBJ2-7; D not resolved. The CDR3 length is 13 residues. V gave up 1 base and J gave up 0 bases, with 4 bases separating them. The CDR3 reads CASSLGVSYEQYF. CDR3 nucleotide sequence: TGTGCCAGCAGTTTAGGAGTCTCCTACGAGCAGTACTTC.